The subject of this entry is one TCR beta chain. This record belongs to a study of shared clonotypes between healthy human individuals. The CDR3 has 14 residues. V lost 6 bases and J lost 5, with 15 bases in between. Germline CDR1 is SGHNT and CDR2 is YENEEA. Clones were sequenced by immunoSEQ multiplex PCR, and TCRdb holds only the in-frame ones, with some missing. The table includes about 1.1 million clones, roughly 77% detected once. The sample was memory CD4+ T cells from PBMCs. Subset meaning: CD45RA-negative fraction. The chain has TRBV11-3 and TRBJ2-3, with D perhaps assigned TRBD1 or TRBD2 (5 bases each). The TCR was taken from a man between 18 and 29 years old in good health. Some clones in this sample may be carry-over from other donors' samples. The CDR3 protein is CASSQGPHGDTQYF. The CDR3 DNA is TGTGCCAGCAGTCAGGGACCTCACGGAGATACGCAGTATTTT.